The sequence of this T cell receptor beta chain was determined in a study of lymphopenia after photon versus proton radiotherapy. Study-wide findings and caveats: Survival link was tested only in deceased patients; proton benefit remains a possibility. After lymphocyte nadir, photon-treated repertoires showed oligoclonal expansion, especially CD8+ Temra. Post-nadir TCR diversity decline inversely tracked overall survival among those who died.

This clone came up once. The antigen is not known. The CDR3 contains 15 residues. Trimming left V 3 bases short and J 3 bases short, with 13 bases between. Per germline, CDR1 SEHNR and CDR2 FQNEAQ (reference sequence). The data were produced by immunoSEQ multiplex PCR, yet TCRdb's version contains in-frame clones alone and is incomplete. The data contain over 20,000 clones, around 83% of them seen just once; the ten biggest clones take up 3% to 4%. The sequence was obtained from a woman aged 45-65 years with pancreatic cancer. Sequences were derived from peripheral blood, sampled from a patient treated with photon-based radiotherapy. The genes are TRBV7-9 and TRBJ2-3; D possibly uses TRBD1 or TRBD2 (5 bases each). CDR3 bases: TGTGCCAGCAGCTTTGGGGGTTCGCCGACAGATACGCAGTATTTT. Translated: CASSFGGSPTDTQYF.